This is a list of T cell receptor beta chains from one sample in a study of beta chain features in type 1 diabetes. TCRdb's copy holds only in-frame clones and misses some; the assay was immunoSEQ multiplex PCR. The table lists about 240,000 clones, roughly 14% of them singletons, with about 0.018% in the top ten. Sequencing was performed on naive CD4+ T cells from blood. Source of these receptors: a man younger than 45 with type 1 diabetes. CDR3s include the opening cysteine and the closing phenylalanine or tryptophan. A D gene is named only where the DNA matches it firmly. Rows may omit the clone size; those that give it use once, few, many or a size class.

>TRBV2|.|TRBJ1-2|.
CASSDEGYGYTF
TGTGCCAGCAGTGATGAGGGATACGGCTACACCTTC
>TRBV25-1|TRBD1|TRBJ2-7|few
CASSGVDRGAYEQYF
TGTGCCAGCAGTGGAGTCGACAGGGGAGCATACGAGCAGTACTTC
>TRBV4-1|TRBD2|TRBJ2-3|.
CASSIAGTSGTDTQYF
TGCGCCAGCAGCATTGCCGGGACTAGCGGCACAGATACGCAGTATTTT
>TRBV7-9|.|TRBJ1-1|once
CASSLGQGLAEAFF
TGTGCCAGCAGCTTAGGGCAGGGTTTAGCTGAAGCTTTCTTT
>TRBV18|.|TRBJ2-7|few
CASSPTGVASYEQYF
TGTGCCAGCTCACCTACGGGTGTTGCCTCCTACGAGCAGTACTTC
>TRBV10-3|.|TRBJ2-6|.
CAISTGSSGANVLTF
TGTGCCATCAGTACGGGATCCTCTGGGGCCAACGTCCTGACTTTC
>TRBV5-6|TRBD2|TRBJ2-5|.
CASSPGLAGETQYF
TGTGCCAGCAGCCCGGGACTAGCGGGAGAGACCCAGTACTTC
>TRBV13|.|TRBJ1-6|.
CASSVGRQRNSPLHF
TGTGCCAGCAGCGTCGGGAGACAGCGAAATTCACCCCTCCACTTT
>TRBV27|TRBD1|TRBJ2-1|.
CASSHQLPGQGYEQFF
TGTGCCAGCAGTCACCAACTTCCGGGACAGGGCTATGAGCAGTTCTTC
>TRBV15|.|TRBJ1-4|few
CATSKRGGEKLFF
TGTGCCACCAGCAAGCGGGGGGGGGAAAAACTGTTTTTT
>TRBV7-9|.|TRBJ2-7|few
CASSRREVGAYEQYF
TGTGCCAGCAGCCGCCGTGAGGTCGGGGCCTACGAGCAGTACTTC
>TRBV7-2|.|TRBJ2-3|few
CASSLMGLQGDTQYF
TGTGCCAGCAGCTTAATGGGCCTCCAGGGAGATACGCAGTATTTT
>TRBV2|TRBD1|TRBJ1-1|few
CASSIGQDVWNTEAFF
TGTGCCAGCAGTATAGGACAGGACGTTTGGAACACTGAAGCTTTCTTT
>TRBV5-4|TRBD2|TRBJ2-1|few
CASSLGPQRGGHEQFF
TGTGCCAGCAGCTTGGGACCCCAGCGGGGGGGCCATGAGCAGTTCTTC
>TRBV7-9|TRBD1|TRBJ1-5|.
CASSRGTGGIQPQHF
TGTGCCAGCAGCCGAGGGACAGGGGGCATTCAGCCCCAGCATTTT
>TRBV6-5|.|TRBJ2-3|.
CASTTVRGDTQYF
TGTGCCAGCACTACCGTGCGGGGAGATACGCAGTATTTT
>TRBV29-1|.|TRBJ1-5|.
CSASKGNQPQHF
TGCAGCGCGTCAAAGGGGAATCAGCCCCAGCATTTT
>TRBV4-1|TRBD1|TRBJ2-3|.
CASSQETGQGTDTQYF
TGCGCCAGCAGCCAAGAAACGGGACAGGGGACAGATACGCAGTATTTT